Included here is one TCR beta chain sequence, with context. Its antigen has not been determined. One base away there is no much larger clone; base qualities are not given. The sample originates from a study of T-cell reconstitution after alpha-beta-depleted transplantation in children (dated by TCRdb to between 2015 and 2016). Turning to the overall study: The study quantitatively tracked T-cell immune reconstitution after TCRalphabeta/CD19-depleted allogeneic hematopoietic cell transplantation in children using TCR repertoire profiling. The full study reports these points: In some patients, high TCRbeta diversity at day 60 was attributed to recipient T cells and intrathymic progenitors that had survived conditioning. The apparently early recovery of alphabetaT-cell counts about two months after transplant reportedly depended on only several hundred rapidly expanded clones that came from non-depleted graft cells. Over the following months the frequencies of hyperexpanded clones went down, and after one year T-cell counts and TCRbeta diversity were mostly credited to newly produced T cells.

The method was PCR. Sequencing was carried out with an Illumina HiSeq 2500. TCR libraries were prepared with molecular barcoding, using unique molecular identifiers to normalize TCRbeta repertoire quantification. TCRdb handled the public reads itself, with Q25 trimming in fastp and clone calling in MiXCR, and kept productive beta chains. Rows matching on CDR3 protein sequence are summarized as one entry with the most common DNA and genes. Here the sample has approximately 980,000 distinct CDR3 sequences; less than 30% occur a single time. The ten top clones hold over 25% of the sample. The treatment or condition label, as the study defines it: allogeneic hematopoietic cell transplantation with graft depleted of TCRalphabeta T cells and CD19 B cells. The transplant recipients were children given TCRalphabeta/CD19-depleted allogeneic hematopoietic cell grafts. The germline V gene (reference sequence) supplies CDR1 LGHDT and CDR2 YNNKEL. The CDR3 sequence holds 18 residues, the cysteine and phenylalanine included. Left in the record is the CDR3 DNA by itself, 54 bases read in frame from the first base. Trimming removed 4 bases from V and 5 bases from J; the gene matches leave 14 bases unexplained.

The input for sequencing was PBMCs, mostly from graft donor cells, taken 360 days after TCRalphabeta/CD19-depleted stem cell transplant. The chain is made from TRBV3-1 and TRBJ2-1; 10 junctional bases match TRBD2. This clonotype was obtained from a boy in the first two years of life who had a stem cell transplant for SCID, so the T cells may come from the graft donor. The DNA reads TGTGCCAGCAGCCCCAAGGCTCTACTAGCGGGATGGGACAATGAGCAGTTCTTC. The translation is CASSPKALLAGWDNEQFF.